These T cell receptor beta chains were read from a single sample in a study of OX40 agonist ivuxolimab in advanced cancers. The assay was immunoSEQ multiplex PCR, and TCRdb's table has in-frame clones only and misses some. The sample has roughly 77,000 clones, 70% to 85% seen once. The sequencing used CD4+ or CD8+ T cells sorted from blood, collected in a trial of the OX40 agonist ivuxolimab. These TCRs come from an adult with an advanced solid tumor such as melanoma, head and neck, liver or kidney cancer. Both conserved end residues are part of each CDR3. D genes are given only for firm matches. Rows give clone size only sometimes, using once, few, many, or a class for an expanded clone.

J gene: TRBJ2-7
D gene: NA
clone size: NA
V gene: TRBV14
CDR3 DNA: TGTGCCAGCAGCCAAGATTGGCGCCCTGGAATCAATGGGAACGAGCAGTACTTC
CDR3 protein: CASSQDWRPGINGNEQYF

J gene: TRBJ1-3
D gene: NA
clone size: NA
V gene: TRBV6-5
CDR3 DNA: TGTGCCAGCAGGCCGCCAGAGACTGGAAACACCATATATTTT
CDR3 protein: CASRPPETGNTIYF

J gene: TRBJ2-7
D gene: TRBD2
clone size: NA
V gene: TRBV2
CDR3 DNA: TGTGCCAGCAGTGGTACTTATAGCGGGAGTAAGTACTTC
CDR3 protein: CASSGTYSGSKYF

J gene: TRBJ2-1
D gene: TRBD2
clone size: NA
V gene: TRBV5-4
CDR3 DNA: TGTGCCAGCAGCCCCCCCGGACTAGCGGGGAATAATGAGCAGTTCTTC
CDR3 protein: CASSPPGLAGNNEQFF

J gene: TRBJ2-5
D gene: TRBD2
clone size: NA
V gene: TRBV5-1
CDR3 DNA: TGCGCCAGCAGCTCAGGAGCGGGAGGGCCGCAGACCCAGTACTTC
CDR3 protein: CASSSGAGGPQTQYF

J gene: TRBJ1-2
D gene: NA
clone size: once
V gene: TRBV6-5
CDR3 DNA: TGTGCCAGCCAGGACAGCTCTAACTATGGCTACACCTTC
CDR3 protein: CASQDSSNYGYTF

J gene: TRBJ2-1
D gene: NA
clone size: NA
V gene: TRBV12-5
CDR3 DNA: TGTGCTAGTGGTTTGGGCCAATCCTACAATGAGCAGTTCTTC
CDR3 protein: CASGLGQSYNEQFF

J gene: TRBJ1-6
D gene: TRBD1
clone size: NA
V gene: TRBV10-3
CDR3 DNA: TGTGCCACCAAGGGACAGGGCGAATCACCCCTCCACTTT
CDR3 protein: CATKGQGESPLHF

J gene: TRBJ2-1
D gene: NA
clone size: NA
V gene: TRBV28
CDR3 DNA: TGTGCCAGCGGGGGGGCCAGGTACAATGAGCAGTTCTTC
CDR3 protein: CASGGARYNEQFF

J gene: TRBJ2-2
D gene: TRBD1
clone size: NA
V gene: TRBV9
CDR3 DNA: TGTGCCAGCAGCGCCCGGACAGGGGGGGCCGGGGAGCTGTTTTTT
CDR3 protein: CASSARTGGAGELFF

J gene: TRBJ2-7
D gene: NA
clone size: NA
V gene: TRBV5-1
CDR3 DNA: TGCGCCAGCAGCAAGGGACTCGACTCCTACGAGCAGTACTTC
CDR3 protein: CASSKGLDSYEQYF

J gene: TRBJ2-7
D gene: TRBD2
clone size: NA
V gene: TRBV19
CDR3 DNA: TGTGCCAGTAGTCGGACTAGCGGGCTGAGCGCCTACGAGCAGTACTTC
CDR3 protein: CASSRTSGLSAYEQYF

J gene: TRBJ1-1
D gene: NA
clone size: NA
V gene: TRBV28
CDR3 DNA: TGTGCCAGCAGTTTCAGGAATGAAGCTTTCTTT
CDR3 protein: CASSFRNEAFF

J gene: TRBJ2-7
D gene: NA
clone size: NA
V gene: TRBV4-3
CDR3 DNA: TGCGCCAGCAGCCCTTTTGAGCAGTACTTC
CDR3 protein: CASSPFEQYF

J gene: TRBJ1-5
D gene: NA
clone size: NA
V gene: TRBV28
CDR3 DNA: TGTGCCAGCAGTTTAGGGACCTGGGGACAGCCCCAGCATTTT
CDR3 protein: CASSLGTWGQPQHF

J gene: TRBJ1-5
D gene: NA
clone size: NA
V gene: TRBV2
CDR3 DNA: TGTGCCAGCAGTGTTGGGAGGAATCAGCCCCAGCATTTT
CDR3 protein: CASSVGRNQPQHF

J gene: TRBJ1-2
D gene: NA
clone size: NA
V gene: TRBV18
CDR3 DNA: TGTGCCAGCTCACAGGACAGCCCCTATGGCTACACCTTC
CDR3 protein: CASSQDSPYGYTF

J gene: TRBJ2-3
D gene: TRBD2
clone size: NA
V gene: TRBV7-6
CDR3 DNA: TGTGCCAGCAGCGCAGCGGGGGGGCGCACAGATACGCAGTATTTT
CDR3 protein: CASSAAGGRTDTQYF

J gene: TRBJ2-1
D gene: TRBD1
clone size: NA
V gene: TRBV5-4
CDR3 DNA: TGTGCCAGCAGCTTGGAGGCAGGGGGCAACCCCCACAATGAGCAGTTCTTC
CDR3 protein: CASSLEAGGNPHNEQFF

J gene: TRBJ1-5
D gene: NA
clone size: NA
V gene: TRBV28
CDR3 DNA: TGTGCCAGCAGACAGGGTAACAATCAGCCCCAGCATTTT
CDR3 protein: CASRQGNNQPQHF

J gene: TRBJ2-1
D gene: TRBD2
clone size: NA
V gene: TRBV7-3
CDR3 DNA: TGTGCCAGCACGAAATCGGGACTAGGCAACAATGAGCAGTTCTTC
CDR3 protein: CASTKSGLGNNEQFF

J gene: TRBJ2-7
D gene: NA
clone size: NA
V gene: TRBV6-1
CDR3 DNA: TGTGCCAGCAGTGAAGCGCGCGTCGGGGTTGGGGGGGAGCAGTACTTC
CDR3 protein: CASSEARVGVGGEQYF

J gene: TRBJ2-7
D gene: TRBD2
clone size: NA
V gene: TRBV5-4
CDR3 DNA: TGTGCCAGCAGCTTGCCTACTCCCGGGACTAACCCCGAGCAGTACTTC
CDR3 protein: CASSLPTPGTNPEQYF

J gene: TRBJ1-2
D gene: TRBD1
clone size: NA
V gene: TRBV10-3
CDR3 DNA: TGTGCCATCGGGCCGGGACAGGGGGCCGTCCACTATGGCTACACCTTC
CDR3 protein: CAIGPGQGAVHYGYTF

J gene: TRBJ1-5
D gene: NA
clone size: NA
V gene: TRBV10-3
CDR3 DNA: TGTGCCATCAGTGATGGGCGGGGGGACGGCTCTCAGCCCCAGCATTTT
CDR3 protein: CAISDGRGDGSQPQHF

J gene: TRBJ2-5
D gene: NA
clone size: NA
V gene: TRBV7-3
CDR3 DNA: TGTGCCAGCAGCCCCTCGACGAAAGAGACCCAGTACTTC
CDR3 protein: CASSPSTKETQYF

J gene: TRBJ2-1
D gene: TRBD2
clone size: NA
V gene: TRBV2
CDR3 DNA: TGTGCCAGCAGTACCTCGACTAGCGGCTCCTACAATGAGCAGTTCTTC
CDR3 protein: CASSTSTSGSYNEQFF

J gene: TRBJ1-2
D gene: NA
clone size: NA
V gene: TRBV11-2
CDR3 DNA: TGTGCCAGCAGCTTCGCTCCAGGGTCTGGCTATGGCTACACCTTC
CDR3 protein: CASSFAPGSGYGYTF

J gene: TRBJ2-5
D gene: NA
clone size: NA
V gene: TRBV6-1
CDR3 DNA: TGTGCCAGCAGTGATCAGGGGTTCCAAGAGACCCAGTACTTC
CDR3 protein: CASSDQGFQETQYF

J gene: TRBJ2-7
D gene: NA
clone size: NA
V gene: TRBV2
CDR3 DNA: TGTGCCAGCGATCCCAGAGGGGGGGGCAGCCACGAGCAGTACTTC
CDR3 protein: CASDPRGGGSHEQYF

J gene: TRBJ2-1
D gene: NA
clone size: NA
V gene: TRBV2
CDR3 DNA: TGTGCCAGCAGTGAAATCCGCTACAATGAGCAGTTCTTC
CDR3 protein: CASSEIRYNEQFF

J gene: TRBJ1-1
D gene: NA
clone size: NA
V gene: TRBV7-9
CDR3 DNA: TGTGCCAGCAGCTTACCGTGGGCGAACACTGAAGCTTTCTTT
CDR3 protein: CASSLPWANTEAFF

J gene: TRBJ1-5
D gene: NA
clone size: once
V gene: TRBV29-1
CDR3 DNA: TGCAGCGTTGAAGAGAATAGCAATCAGCCCCAGCATTTT
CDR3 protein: CSVEENSNQPQHF

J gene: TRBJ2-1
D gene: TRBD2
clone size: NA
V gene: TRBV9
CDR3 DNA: TGTGCCAGCAGCGTAGCGACTAGCGGGGAGCAGTTCTTC
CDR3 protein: CASSVATSGEQFF

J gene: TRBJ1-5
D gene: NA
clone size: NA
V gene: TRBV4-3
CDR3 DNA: TGCGCCAGCAGCCAAGATTACGGGTATGGTCAGCCCCAGCATTTT
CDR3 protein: CASSQDYGYGQPQHF

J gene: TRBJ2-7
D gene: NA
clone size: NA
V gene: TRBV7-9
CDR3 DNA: TGTGCCAGCAGCATTAGCGGAGTTCTCTACGAGCAGTACTTC
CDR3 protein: CASSISGVLYEQYF

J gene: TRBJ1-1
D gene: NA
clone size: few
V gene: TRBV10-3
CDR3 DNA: TGTGCCATCAGTGCGGAGGCTATGAACACTGAAGCTTTCTTT
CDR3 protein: CAISAEAMNTEAFF

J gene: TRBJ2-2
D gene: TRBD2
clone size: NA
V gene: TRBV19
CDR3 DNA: TGTGCCAGTAGTTTCGCTAGCGGGAGTTCACCCAGCGGGGAGCTGTTTTTT
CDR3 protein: CASSFASGSSPSGELFF

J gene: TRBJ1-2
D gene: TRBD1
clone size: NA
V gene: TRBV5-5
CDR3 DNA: TGTGCCAGCAGCTTGTCCGGGACAGGGACCCGGACCTATGGCTACACCTTC
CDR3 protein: CASSLSGTGTRTYGYTF

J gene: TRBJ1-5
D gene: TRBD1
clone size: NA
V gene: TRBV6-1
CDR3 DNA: TGTGCCAGCAGGGCAGACAGGGGGAATCAGCCCCAGCATTTT
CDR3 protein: CASRADRGNQPQHF

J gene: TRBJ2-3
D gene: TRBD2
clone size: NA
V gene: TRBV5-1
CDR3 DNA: TGCGCCAGCAGCTCGACTAGCGGGAGAGATACGCAGTATTTT
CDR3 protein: CASSSTSGRDTQYF

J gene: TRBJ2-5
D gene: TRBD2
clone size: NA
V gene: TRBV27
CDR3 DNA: TGTGCCAGCAGTTTATGGACTAGCGGGAGAGGTTCAGAGACCCAGTACTTC
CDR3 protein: CASSLWTSGRGSETQYF

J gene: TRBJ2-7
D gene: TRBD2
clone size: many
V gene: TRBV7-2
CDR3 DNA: TGTGCCAGCAGCCACGGACTAGCCGTCGGGGAGCAGTACTTC
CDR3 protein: CASSHGLAVGEQYF

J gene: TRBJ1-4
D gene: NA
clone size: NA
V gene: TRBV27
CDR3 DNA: TGTGCCAGCAGTTTATCAGGGTCCCGAGAAAAACTGTTTTTT
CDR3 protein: CASSLSGSREKLFF

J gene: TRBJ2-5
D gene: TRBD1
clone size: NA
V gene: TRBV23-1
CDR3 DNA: TGCGCCAGCAGTCAACAACCGGGACAGGAAGAGACCCAGTACTTC
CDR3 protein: CASSQQPGQEETQYF

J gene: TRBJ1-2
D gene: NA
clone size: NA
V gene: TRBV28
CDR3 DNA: TGTGCCAGCAGTTCACTTGGGCCGTATGGCTACACCTTC
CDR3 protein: CASSSLGPYGYTF

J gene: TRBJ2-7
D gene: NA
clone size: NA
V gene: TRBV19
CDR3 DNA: TGTGCCAGTAGTATGGCGGCCACGGGCACCTACGAGCAGTACTTC
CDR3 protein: CASSMAATGTYEQYF